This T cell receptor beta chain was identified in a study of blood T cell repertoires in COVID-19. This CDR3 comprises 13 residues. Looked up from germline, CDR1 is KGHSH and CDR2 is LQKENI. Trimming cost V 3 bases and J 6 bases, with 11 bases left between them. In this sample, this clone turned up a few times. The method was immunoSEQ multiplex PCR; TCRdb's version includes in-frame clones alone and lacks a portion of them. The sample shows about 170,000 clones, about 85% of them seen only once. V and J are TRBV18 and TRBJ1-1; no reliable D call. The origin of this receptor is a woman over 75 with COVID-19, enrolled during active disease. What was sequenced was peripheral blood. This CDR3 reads CASSPGIQSEAFF. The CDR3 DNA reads TGTGCCAGCTCACCCGGGATCCAGTCTGAAGCTTTCTTT.